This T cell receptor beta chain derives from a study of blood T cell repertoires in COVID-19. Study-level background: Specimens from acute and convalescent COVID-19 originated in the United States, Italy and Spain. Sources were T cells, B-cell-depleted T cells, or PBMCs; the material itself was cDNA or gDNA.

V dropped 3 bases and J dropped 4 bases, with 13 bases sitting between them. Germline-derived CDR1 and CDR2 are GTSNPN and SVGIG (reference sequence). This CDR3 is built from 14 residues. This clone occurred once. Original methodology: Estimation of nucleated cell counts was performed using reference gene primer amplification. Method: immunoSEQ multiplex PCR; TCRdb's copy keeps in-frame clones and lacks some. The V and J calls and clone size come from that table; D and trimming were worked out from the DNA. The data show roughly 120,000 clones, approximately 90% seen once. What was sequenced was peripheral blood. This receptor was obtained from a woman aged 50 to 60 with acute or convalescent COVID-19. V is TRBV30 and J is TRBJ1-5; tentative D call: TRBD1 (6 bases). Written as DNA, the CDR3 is TGTGCCTGGAGGGCACAGGGTACAAATCAGCCCCAGCATTTT. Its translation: CAWRAQGTNQPQHF.